This T cell receptor beta chain is from a study of circulating tumor DNA in untreated peripheral T-cell lymphoma (dated by TCRdb to the early 2020s). The paper as a whole reports these results and caveats: Tumor-specific clonotypes turned up in roughly three quarters of patients, identified from around 90% of baseline tissues and from about 70% of baseline serum samples.

Clipping removes 1 base from V and 7 bases from J, with 3 as the unmatched junction base count. Sequences KGHSH (CDR1) and LQKENI (CDR2) are obtained from the germline V gene. Including cysteine and phenylalanine, the CDR3 has 15 amino acids. Only the CDR3 part of the read is kept: 45 bases, read in frame from the first base. To identify tumor-specific TCR clonotypes, tumor tissue taken at baseline, before any treatment, was sequenced. Next-generation sequencing of T-cell receptor sequences was used to monitor peripheral T-cell lymphoma patients receiving frontline treatment on a trial. Libraries were made using the immunoSEQ multiplex PCR assay. The clones in this table, taken by TCRdb from immuneACCESS, are in-frame only. Not every clone is retained; where verified, under half of the shortfall comes from an unresolved V gene, and the cause of the rest is unknown. The sample data list several thousand clones, and roughly 80% of these were observed just once. Roughly 2.1% of the sample goes to the ten largest clones.

A note on this clone: Its antigen has not been determined. Base qualities are missing; no much larger clone stands one base away.

This sequence originates from a human donor with peripheral T-cell lymphoma. The sequenced material came from tumor tissue. The rearrangement combines TRBV18 with TRBJ1-6, with 8 junctional bases fitting TRBD1. The bases are TGTGCCAGCTCACCACAGGCAGGGGGCAATTCACCCCTCCACTTT. Its protein reads: CASSPQAGGNSPLHF. Where the CDR3 stops, the reference TRBV18 and TRBJ1-6 genes take over; the full variable domain is NAGVMQNPRHLVRRRGQEARLRCSPMKGHSHVYWYRQLPEEGLKFMVYLQKENIIDESGMPKERFSAEFPKEGPSILRIQQVVRGDSAAYFCASSPQAGGNSPLHFGNGTRLTVT.